Listed here is a single T cell receptor beta chain. With 60 Vbeta and 13 Jbeta primers, the PCR was carried out. This table comes from immunoSEQ multiplex PCR, and its TCRdb copy is limited to in-frame clones, with some not included. This sample has about 180,000 clones; about four fifths occur once, and the top ten carry just under 5%. The V end was cut by 7 bases, the J end by 3 bases, with 18 bases between. CDR3 length: 15 residues. Germline V gene lookup returns CDR1 MDHEN and CDR2 SYDVKM. This entry comes from a study of cytomegalovirus exposure and HLA in healthy donors. This receptor was obtained from a woman aged 18-35 years in good health and CMV-seropositive. The chain couples TRBV28 to TRBJ1-2, with D tentatively TRBD1 (6 bases). Sequenced sample: PBMCs. DNA of the CDR3: TGTGCCAGCAAAGAGGGGGGGCGGGGCCACTATGGCTACACCTTC. It specifies CASKEGGRGHYGYTF.